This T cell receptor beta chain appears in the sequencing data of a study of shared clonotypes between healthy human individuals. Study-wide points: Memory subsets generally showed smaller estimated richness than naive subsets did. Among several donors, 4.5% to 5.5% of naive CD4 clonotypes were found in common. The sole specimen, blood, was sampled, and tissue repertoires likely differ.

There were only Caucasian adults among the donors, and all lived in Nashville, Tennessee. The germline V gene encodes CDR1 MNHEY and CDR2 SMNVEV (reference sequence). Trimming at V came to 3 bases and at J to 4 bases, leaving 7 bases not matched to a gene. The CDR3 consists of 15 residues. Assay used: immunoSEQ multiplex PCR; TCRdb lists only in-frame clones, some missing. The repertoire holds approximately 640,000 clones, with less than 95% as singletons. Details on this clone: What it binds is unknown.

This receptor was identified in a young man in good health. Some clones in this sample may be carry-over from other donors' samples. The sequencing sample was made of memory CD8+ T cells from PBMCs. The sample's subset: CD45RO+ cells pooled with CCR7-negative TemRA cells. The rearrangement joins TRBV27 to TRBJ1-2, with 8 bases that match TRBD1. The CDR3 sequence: CASSLFGQGAYGYTF. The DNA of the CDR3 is TGTGCCAGCAGTTTGTTTGGACAGGGAGCCTATGGCTACACCTTC.